This record looks at one T cell receptor beta chain sequence and its context. Its antigen is unknown. V trimming: 4 bases; J trimming: 3 bases; junction bases outside the gene matches: 9. Germline values: CDR1 MDHEN, CDR2 SYDVKM. The CDR3 totals 16 residues. The data belong to a study of cytomegalovirus exposure and HLA in healthy donors. A multiplex PCR was run with 60 Vbeta primers and 13 Jbeta primers. The method was immunoSEQ multiplex PCR; TCRdb's version includes in-frame clones alone and lacks a portion of them. This sample yields over 250,000 clones, of which just over 70% are seen a single time; 2% to 2.5% belongs to the top ten. Study results and limitations: Across donors, presence/absence analyses took sequencing depth to be roughly uniform. Whilst most TCR sequences proved rare, a subset of public TCRs occurred across many donors. Some TCR beta chains (around 180 of them) were listed as cytomegalovirus-associated.

This receptor was obtained from a female donor in good health and CMV-seronegative. The source material was PBMCs. The chain combines TRBV28 with TRBJ1-5, with 7 bases lining up with TRBD1. DNA for the CDR3: TGTGCCAGCAGTTCAACAAAACAGGGGTACAATCAGCCCCAGCATTTT. This codes for CASSSTKQGYNQPQHF.